This TCR beta chain was identified in a study of lymphopenia after photon versus proton radiotherapy. Points from the study as a whole: Relative stability marked proton patients; photon patients lost diversity and naive cells.

The protocol was immunoSEQ multiplex PCR, while the TCRdb copy is restricted to in-frame clones and leaves out a portion. Of around 30,000 clones listed, approximately 80% are singletons. In the case of this clone: The antigen is unknown.

This CDR3 is built from 14 residues. V lost 4 bases and J lost 7, with 14 bases in between. Germline-derived CDR1 and CDR2 are MDHEN and SYDVKM. The V gene is TRBV28, the J gene TRBJ1-5; TRBD1 is a possible D gene (6 bases). Sequenced material: peripheral blood, taken from a patient treated with proton-based radiotherapy. This sequence was found in a woman between 70 and 85 years old with pancreatic cancer. CDR3 sequence (DNA): TGTGCCAGCAGTTCCTACAGGGCTGGCCAGCCCCAGCATTTT. Protein sequence: CASSSYRAGQPQHF. The full variable domain, with the rest looked up from reference TRBV28 and TRBJ1-5, is DVKVTQSSRYLVKRTGEKVFLECVQDMDHENMFWYRQDPGLGLRLIYFSYDVKMKEKGDIPEGYSVSREKKERFSLILESASTNQTSMYLCASSSYRAGQPQHFGDGTRLSIL.